The 10 T cell receptor beta chains listed next were all sequenced from one sample in a study of blood T cell repertoires in COVID-19. Data came from immunoSEQ multiplex PCR; TCRdb stores just in-frame clones and leaves some out. This table holds around 100,000 clones, roughly 85% found once. Sequencing used PBMCs or T cells enriched from blood (not recorded which). All receptors come from a woman in her forties or fifties who had recovered from COVID-19.

The gene calls are TRBV7-7 and TRBJ2-1; 8 positions agree with TRBD2. This CDR3 region has 15 residues. The germline V gene encodes CDR1 SSHAT and CDR2 FNYEAQ (reference sequence). V trimming: 4 bases; J trimming: 8 bases; junction bases outside the gene matches: 10. CDR3 nucleotides: TGTGCCAGCAGCTCACCTCCGGGGCGGGAGGATGAGCAGTTCTTC. Translated: CASSSPPGREDEQFF.

The chain links TRBV18 to TRBJ2-7, with D tentatively TRBD1 (6 bases). Germline CDR1 reads KGHSH; CDR2 reads LQKENI. The CDR3 has 14 residues. V was trimmed by 4 bases and J by 1 base, leaving 11 bases between them. The CDR3 sequence: CASSLGTQSYEQYF. In DNA, the CDR3 is TGTGCCAGCTCACTTGGGACACAATCCTACGAGCAGTACTTC. Based on the CDR3 plus reference TRBV18 and TRBJ2-7, the full variable domain is NAGVMQNPRHLVRRRGQEARLRCSPMKGHSHVYWYRQLPEEGLKFMVYLQKENIIDESGMPKERFSAEFPKEGPSILRIQQVVRGDSAAYFCASSLGTQSYEQYFGPGTRLTVT.

The chain uses TRBV4-2 and TRBJ1-3, with a possible D match to TRBD1 (5 bases). V lost 4 bases and J 0 bases, leaving 25 bases between the germline ends. The CDR3 is 20 residues long. Germline values: CDR1 LGHNA, CDR2 YNFKEQ. In nucleotides, the CDR3 is TGTGCCAGCAGCCTCATTCTTAACCGGGACTCATCCAGCTCTGGAAACACCATATATTTT. Its translation: CASSLILNRDSSSSGNTIYF.

The CDR3 here is CASTRSSNQPQHF. The CDR3 DNA follows: TGTGCCAGCACTCGGAGTAGCAATCAGCCCCAGCATTTT. This rearrangement joins TRBV12-3 or TRBV12-4 to TRBJ1-5; D unresolved. The CDR3 covers 13 residues. V shed 7 bases and J shed 0 bases, with 7 bases lying between them.

J is TRBJ1-6 and V is TRBV5-1; 7 bases fit TRBD1. Germline values: CDR1 SGHRS, CDR2 YFSETQ. The CDR3 is made up of 12 amino acids. Trimming at V came to 5 bases and at J to 18 bases, leaving 11 bases not matched to a gene. CDR3 sequence: CASRDNRGDSHF. As DNA, the CDR3 is TGCGCCAGCAGGGACAACAGGGGTGATTCCCACTTT. Supplemented by reference TRBV5-1 and TRBJ1-6, the full variable domain reads KAGVTQTPRYLIKTRGQQVTLSCSPISGHRSVSWYQQTPGQGLQFLFEYFSETQRNKGNFPGRFSGRQFSNSRSEMNVSTLELGDSALYLCASRDNRGDSHFGNGTRLTVT.

The J gene is TRBJ2-5, the V gene TRBV28, with 11 bases fitting TRBD1. Losses at the gene ends were 6 bases for V and 4 bases for J; bases not matched to a gene: 4. Germline assignment: CDR1 MDHEN and CDR2 SYDVKM. The CDR3 runs 14 residues. The CDR3 loop is CASRRTGGAETQYF. The CDR3 DNA follows: TGTGCCAGCAGGAGGACAGGGGGCGCAGAGACCCAGTACTTC.

This clone has more than one count but fewer than ten. This chain connects TRBV7-2 to TRBJ2-7, with 8 bases identical to TRBD2. CDR1 is SGHTA, CDR2 FQGNSA, per germline. The junction had 16 bases not matched to a gene; V was cut back by 5 bases and J by 4 bases. The CDR3 spans 17 residues. The CDR3 sequence is CASSPSPGLVRPYEQYF. The CDR3 nucleotides are TGTGCCAGCAGCCCCAGTCCGGGACTAGTGAGGCCGTACGAGCAGTACTTC.

The chain carries TRBV3-1 (or the pseudogene TRBV3-2) and TRBJ2-7; D is perhaps TRBD1 (6 bases). Germline V gene data show CDR1 as LGHDT and CDR2 as YNNKEL (reference sequence). V dropped 2 bases and J dropped 6 bases, with 11 bases sitting between them. The CDR3 loop spans 13 amino acids. The CDR3 nucleotides are TGTGCCAGCAGCCAAAACAGGGCTAGCGAGCAGTACTTC. Amino acid sequence: CASSQNRASEQYF.

The V and J genes are TRBV28 and TRBJ1-3; TRBD1 agrees at 7 bases. The CDR3 length is 15 residues. Per the germline V gene, CDR1 is MDHEN and CDR2 is SYDVKM. Trimming removed 5 bases from V and 0 bases from J; junction bases left unmatched: 4. The CDR3 coding sequence is TGTGCCAGCAGTAGACAGGGCTACTCTGGAAACACCATATATTTT. Protein sequence: CASSRQGYSGNTIYF. Full variable domain (rest looked up from reference TRBV28 and TRBJ1-3): DVKVTQSSRYLVKRTGEKVFLECVQDMDHENMFWYRQDPGLGLRLIYFSYDVKMKEKGDIPEGYSVSREKKERFSLILESASTNQTSMYLCASSRQGYSGNTIYFGEGSWLTVV.

The chain recombines TRBV9 with TRBJ1-4; 11 positions match TRBD1. With 4 bases clipped from V and 6 bases from J, the junction kept 11 bases outside the gene matches. Germline-derived CDR1 and CDR2 are SGDLS and YYNGEE. This CDR3 has 17 amino acids. CDR3 in DNA: TGTGCCAGCAGCCCTCATATTGGGACAGGGGGGGATGAAAAACTGTTTTTT. Protein: CASSPHIGTGGDEKLFF.